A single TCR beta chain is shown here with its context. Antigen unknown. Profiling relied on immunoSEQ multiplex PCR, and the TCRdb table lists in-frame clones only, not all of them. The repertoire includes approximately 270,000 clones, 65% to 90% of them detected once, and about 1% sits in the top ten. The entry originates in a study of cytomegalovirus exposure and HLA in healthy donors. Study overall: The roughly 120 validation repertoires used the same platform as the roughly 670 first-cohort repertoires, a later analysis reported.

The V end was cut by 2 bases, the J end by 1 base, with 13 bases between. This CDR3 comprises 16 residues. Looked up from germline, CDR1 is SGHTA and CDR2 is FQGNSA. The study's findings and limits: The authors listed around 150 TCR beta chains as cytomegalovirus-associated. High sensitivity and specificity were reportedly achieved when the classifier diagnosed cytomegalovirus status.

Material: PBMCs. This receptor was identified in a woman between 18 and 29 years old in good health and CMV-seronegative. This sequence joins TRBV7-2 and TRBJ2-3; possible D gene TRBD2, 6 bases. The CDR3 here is CASSLWRLEGTDTQYF. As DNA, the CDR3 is TGTGCCAGCAGCTTATGGCGACTAGAAGGCACAGATACGCAGTATTTT. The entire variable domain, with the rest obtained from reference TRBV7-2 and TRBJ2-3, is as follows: GAGVSQSPSNKVTEKGKDVELRCDPISGHTALYWYRQSLGQGLEFLIYFQGNSAPDKSGLPSDRFSAERTGGSVSTLTIQRTQQEDSAVYLCASSLWRLEGTDTQYFGPGTRLTVL.